This T cell receptor (beta chain) is drawn from a study of cytotoxic CD8 clonotypes in ibrutinib-treated CLL. Sequenced by immunoSEQ multiplex PCR; TCRdb stores in-frame clones only, minus some. The sample records about 140,000 clones, approximately 80% being singletons. The V gene's germline CDR1 is LNHDA and CDR2 SQIVND (reference sequence). There are 14 residues in the CDR3. Losses at the gene ends were 4 bases for V and 4 bases for J; bases not matched to a gene: 7. The genes are TRBV19 and TRBJ2-7; 7 bases are shared with TRBD1. This TCR came from a human donor with chronic lymphocytic leukemia. This sample comprised PBMCs, obtained after 12 months of ibrutinib treatment. In nucleotides, the CDR3 is TGTGCCAGTAGTACTCTGGGGGACAGTTACGAGCAGTACTTC. Translating it yields CASSTLGDSYEQYF.